The clone carrying this TCR beta chain turned up a few times. This sample's time point: newly diagnosed GD, antithyroid drugs for less than 3 months. Construction of the TCR library relied on RNA isolated from PBMCs. The data derive from a study of regulatory T cells in long-lasting Graves disease. Researchers made TCR beta libraries by using iRepertoire HTBI primers and running Arm-PCR on CDR3 regions. TCRdb reanalysed the multiplex PCR reads using MiXCR and keeps one entry per CDR3 protein. The data hold 350,000 to 550,000 distinct CDR3 sequences, with 15% observed a single time. V shed 3 bases, J shed 8 bases, and the junction held 9 bases outside the gene matches. Germline loops: CDR1 WSHSY, CDR2 SAAADI. CDR3 length: 15 amino acids. These data also featured in a second study, about T cells in Graves' hyperthyroidism and ophthalmopathy.

The clonotype was recovered from a woman aged 25 to 39 with Graves disease. V gene TRBV10-2 combines with J gene TRBJ2-1, with 8 bases matching TRBD2. This sample comprised peripheral blood mononuclear cells (PBMCs), obtained at new diagnosis, from a patient treated with antithyroid drugs. The CDR3 is CASSDYGGRFDEQFF. The CDR3 DNA is TGCGCCAGCAGTGATTACGGCGGGAGGTTCGATGAGCAGTTCTTC.